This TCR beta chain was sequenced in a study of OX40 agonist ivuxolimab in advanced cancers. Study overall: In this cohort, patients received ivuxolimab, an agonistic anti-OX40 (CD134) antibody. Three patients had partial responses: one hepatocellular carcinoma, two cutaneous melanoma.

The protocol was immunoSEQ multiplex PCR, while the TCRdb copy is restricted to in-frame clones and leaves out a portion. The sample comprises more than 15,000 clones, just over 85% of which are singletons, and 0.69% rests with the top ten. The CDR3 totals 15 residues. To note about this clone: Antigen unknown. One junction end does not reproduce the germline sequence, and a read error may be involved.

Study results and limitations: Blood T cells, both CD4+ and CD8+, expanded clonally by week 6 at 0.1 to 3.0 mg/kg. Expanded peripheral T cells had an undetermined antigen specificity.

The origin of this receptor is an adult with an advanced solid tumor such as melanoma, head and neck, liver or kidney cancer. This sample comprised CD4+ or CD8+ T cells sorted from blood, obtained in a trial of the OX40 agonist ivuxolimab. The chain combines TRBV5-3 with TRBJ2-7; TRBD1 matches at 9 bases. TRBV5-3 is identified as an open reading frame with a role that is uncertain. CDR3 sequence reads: CASSLAGTGSSEQYF. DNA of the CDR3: TGTGCCAGCAGCTTGGCCGGGACAGGGTCGAGTGAGCAGTACTTC.